These 5 T cell receptor beta chains were sequenced from one sample in a study of cytomegalovirus exposure and HLA in healthy donors. 60 Vbeta and 13 Jbeta primers were used in PCR. Method: immunoSEQ multiplex PCR; TCRdb's copy keeps in-frame clones and lacks some. This table has about 140,000 clones, roughly 78% appearing once. The specimen was PBMCs. These receptors all come from a man aged 30 to 39 in good health.

This rearrangement joins TRBV19 to TRBJ1-1; no clear D. The CDR3 is made up of 12 amino acids. Germline assignment: CDR1 LNHDA and CDR2 SQIVND (reference sequence). Deletions cut 3 bases from V and 4 bases from J, with 6 bases between. CDR3 residues: CASSIGLTEAFF. In DNA, the CDR3 is TGTGCCAGTAGTATTGGCCTCACTGAAGCTTTCTTT.

The rearrangement links TRBV15 to TRBJ2-3; D is undetermined. V was trimmed by 1 base and J by 2 bases, leaving 13 bases between them. This CDR3 comprises 16 residues. Per germline, CDR1 LNHNV and CDR2 YYDKDF (reference sequence). DNA of the CDR3: TGTGCCACCAGCAGAGTGGGCAGGCCTTCCACAGATACGCAGTATTTT. It yields the protein CATSRVGRPSTDTQYF.

The chain carries TRBV6-5 and TRBJ2-5; D gene ambiguous. The CDR3 has 13 amino acids. The germline V and J ends were trimmed by 6 bases and 3 bases, with 11 bases remaining between them. Germline CDR1 MNHEY, CDR2 SVGAGI. CDR3 nucleotide sequence: TGTGCCAGCAGCCCCGTAGCCGAAGAGACCCAGTACTTC. Translated, it gives CASSPVAEETQYF.

CDR3 protein: CASSVGATGGPRETQYF. The CDR3 DNA reads as TGTGCCAGCAGCGTAGGAGCCACAGGGGGCCCCCGAGAGACCCAGTACTTC. The chain carries TRBV9 and TRBJ2-5; 9 positions match TRBD1. The CDR3 extends over 17 amino acids. The V and J ends lost 0 bases and 4 bases, in that order; junction bases with no gene match: 10. Germline CDR1 and CDR2: SGDLS and YYNGEE.

This clone was counted only a few times. The chain employs TRBV7-9 and TRBJ1-3, with no clear D. This CDR3 is 14 amino acids long. The germline CDR1 and CDR2 sequences are SEHNR and FQNEAQ (reference sequence). The ends were cut back, 5 bases at V and 1 base at J, with 9 bases in the middle. Here the CDR3 DNA reads TGTGCCAGCAGCCCCATAACTTCTGGAAACACCATATATTTT. Translated, it gives CASSPITSGNTIYF.